This T cell receptor (beta chain) comes out of a study of blood T cell repertoires in COVID-19. Study-level background: The United States, Italy and Spain supplied acute and convalescent COVID-19 samples. PBMCs, B-cell-depleted T cells, or T cells provided the cDNA or gDNA that made up the material.

The CDR3 covers 14 residues. With V trimmed by 6 bases and J by 5 bases, 8 bases remained unmatched. Germline V lookup: CDR1 SGHRS, CDR2 YFSETQ. Produced via immunoSEQ multiplex PCR; TCRdb's table is partial and in-frame only. The sample lists some 220,000 clones; about 83% were seen once. Material for sequencing was peripheral blood. The source of this sequence is a human donor in a cohort sampled during active COVID-19. The chain links TRBV5-1 to TRBJ2-5, with 9 bases that match TRBD2. CDR3 in amino acids: CASNRLAEGETQYF. The DNA of the CDR3 is TGCGCCAGCAACCGACTAGCGGAGGGGGAGACCCAGTACTTC. The complete variable domain, with remaining parts taken from reference TRBV5-1 and TRBJ2-5, reads KAGVTQTPRYLIKTRGQQVTLSCSPISGHRSVSWYQQTPGQGLQFLFEYFSETQRNKGNFPGRFSGRQFSNSRSEMNVSTLELGDSALYLCASNRLAEGETQYFGPGTRLLVL.